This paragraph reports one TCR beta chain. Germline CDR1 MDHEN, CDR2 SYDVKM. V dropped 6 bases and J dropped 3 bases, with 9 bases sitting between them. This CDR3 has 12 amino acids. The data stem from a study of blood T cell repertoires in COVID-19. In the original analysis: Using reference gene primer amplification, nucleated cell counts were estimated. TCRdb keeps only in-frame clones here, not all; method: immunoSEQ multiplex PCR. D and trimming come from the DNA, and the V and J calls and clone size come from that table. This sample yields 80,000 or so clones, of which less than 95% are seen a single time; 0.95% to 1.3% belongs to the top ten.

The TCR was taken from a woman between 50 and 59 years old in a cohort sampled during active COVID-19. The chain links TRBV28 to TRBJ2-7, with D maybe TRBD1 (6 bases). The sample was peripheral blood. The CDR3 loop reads CASRGAVYEQYF. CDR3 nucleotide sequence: TGTGCCAGCAGGGGGGCTGTCTACGAGCAGTACTTC.